The 18 T cell receptor beta chains given below trace back to one sample, sequenced in a study of T cells in Graves' hyperthyroidism and ophthalmopathy. Amplification yielded TCR beta CDR3 regions, with RNA transcripts as the source. Primed by the HTBI set, a first-round RT-PCR was run on the TCR CDR3. A single record per CDR3 protein comes from TCRdb applying MiXCR to the multiplex PCR reads. The repertoire has under 450,000 distinct CDR3 sequences, approximately 12% of them found once; the top ten carry about 20%. Sequencing used blood. The receptors were gathered from a man aged 25-45 years with Graves' hyperthyroidism that later progressed to Graves' ophthalmopathy.

This clonotype occurred a few times. The chain joins TRBV20-1 to TRBJ2-1, with a weak D call TRBD2 (5 bases). This CDR3 region has 18 residues. V dropped 3 bases and J dropped 0 bases, with 21 bases sitting between them. The germline gives CDR1 DFQATT, CDR2 SNEGSKA (reference sequence). The CDR3 DNA follows: TGCAGTGCTAGCGTTCCCCAGAGCGGCGCCAGCTCCTACAATGAGCAGTTCTTC. Encoded protein: CSASVPQSGASSYNEQFF.

This clonotype was detected many times. The chain recombines TRBV6-1 with TRBJ1-1; TRBD1 is a possible D gene (6 bases). Germline assignment: CDR1 MNHNS and CDR2 SASEGT. The V end was cut by 5 bases, the J end by 0 bases, with 13 bases between. CDR3 length: 15 residues. In nucleotides, the CDR3 is TGTGCCAGCAGTTCAACAGGGCCGATGAACACTGAAGCTTTCTTT. It yields the protein CASSSTGPMNTEAFF.

The J gene is TRBJ2-6, the V gene TRBV9, with TRBD1 identical over 10 bases. There are 20 residues in the CDR3. Losses at the gene ends were 4 bases for V and 0 bases for J; bases not matched to a gene: 13. The germline V gene has CDR1 SGDLS and CDR2 YYNGEE. The CDR3 nucleotides are TGTGCCAGCAGCCCCTCTTACGGGCGGACAGGGGGCTCTGGGGCCAACGTCCTGACTTTC. Translating it yields CASSPSYGRTGGSGANVLTF. The full variable domain, in which reference TRBV9 and TRBJ2-6 provide the parts outside the CDR3, is DSGVTQTPKHLITATGQRVTLRCSPRSGDLSVYWYQQSLDQGLQFLIQYYNGEERAKGNILERFSAQQFPDLHSELNLSSLELGDSALYFCASSPSYGRTGGSGANVLTFGAGSRLTVL.

In this sample, this clonotype turned up a few times. The J gene is TRBJ2-1, the V gene TRBV7-6; the match to TRBD2 covers 8 bases. The germline gives CDR1 SGHVS, CDR2 FNYEAQ. There are 16 residues in the CDR3. The V and J ends lost 4 bases and 4 bases, in that order; junction bases with no gene match: 9. The CDR3 sequence: CASSSPRGGAYNEQFF. The CDR3 DNA follows: TGTGCCAGCAGCTCACCTCGGGGGGGGGCTTACAATGAGCAGTTCTTC.

There are a few counts of this clonotype. This sequence joins TRBV6-1 and TRBJ2-2; no clear D. Germline values: CDR1 MNHNS, CDR2 SASEGT. V was shortened by 6 bases and J by 6 bases, with 5 bases between the two germline ends. The CDR3 runs 11 residues. The CDR3 region is CASRGSGELFF. In DNA form, the CDR3 reads TGTGCCAGCAGGGGATCCGGGGAGCTGTTTTTT.

This clonotype was recorded at least ten times. The chain employs TRBV28 and TRBJ2-7; the D gene is possibly TRBD1 (6 bases). Looked up from germline, CDR1 is MDHEN and CDR2 is SYDVKM. The CDR3 consists of 17 residues. V lost 2 bases and J 0 bases, leaving 17 bases between the germline ends. The CDR3 loop is CASSLRARQGSSYEQYF. The CDR3 DNA follows: TGTGCCAGCAGTTTACGAGCTCGGCAGGGGAGCTCCTACGAGCAGTACTTC.

This clonotype appeared many times. This rearrangement joins TRBV6-1 to TRBJ2-5; D is undetermined. Trimming shortened V by 6 bases and J by 3 bases, and 11 bases separated the two germline ends. The CDR3 runs 13 residues. Per germline, CDR1 MNHNS and CDR2 SASEGT. CDR3 sequence: CASRWGSKETQYF. The CDR3 DNA reads as TGTGCCAGCAGATGGGGTTCCAAAGAGACCCAGTACTTC.

This clonotype was seen more than once but under ten times. This chain joins TRBV12-3 or TRBV12-4 and TRBJ2-5; TRBD1 matches 8 bases. After removal of 3 bases from V and 9 bases from J, the junction contained 3 bases not matched to a gene. CDR3 length: 12 amino acids. CDR3 nucleotides: TGTGCCAGCAGTTTGGGGGACAGGTCCCAGTACTTC. This encodes CASSLGDRSQYF.

With regard to this clonotype: A much larger clone lies a single base off, so this may be a read error. J is TRBJ2-7 and V is TRBV19, with TRBD1 identical over 7 bases. This CDR3 contains 13 residues. Germline V gene sequence: CDR1 LNHDA, CDR2 SQIVND (reference sequence). CDR3 coding DNA: TGTGCCAGTAGTATCGGGACAGCGTACGGGCAGTACTTC. Translating gives CASSIGTAYGQYF.

The chain links TRBV28 to TRBJ2-1; D is unresolved. V was shortened by 7 bases and J by 4 bases, with 5 bases between the two germline ends. This CDR3 contains 11 residues. Germline CDR1 MDHEN, CDR2 SYDVKM. The CDR3 sequence is CASTTYNEQFF. The CDR3 bases are TGTGCCAGCACCACTTACAATGAGCAGTTCTTC.

This clonotype occurred a few times. J is TRBJ2-3 and V is TRBV10-1, with 11 bases that match TRBD2. V trimming: 4 bases; J trimming: 5 bases; junction bases outside the gene matches: 8. CDR3 length: 16 amino acids. The germline V gene has CDR1 WNHNN and CDR2 SYGVQD (reference sequence). CDR3 DNA sequence: TGCGCCAGCAGTGCGCCACGGCTAGCGGGAGGAGATACGCAGTATTTT. Residues: CASSAPRLAGGDTQYF.

As DNA, the CDR3 is TGCAGTGCTAGAGATCAGGGGGGGCAGCCCCAGCATTTT. The encoded protein is CSARDQGGQPQHF. V and J are TRBV20-1 and TRBJ1-5; 7 nucleotides match TRBD1. The CDR3 is 13 amino acids. Trimming at V came to 0 bases and at J to 7 bases, leaving 3 bases not matched to a gene. In germline, CDR1 is DFQATT, CDR2 SNEGSKA (reference sequence).

This clonotype came up many times. The V gene is TRBV11-2, the J gene TRBJ2-2; D perhaps matches TRBD2 (5 bases). The CDR3 runs to 15 residues. Looked up from germline, CDR1 is SGHAT and CDR2 is FQNNGV. Trimming shortened V by 5 bases and J by 3 bases, and 13 bases separated the two germline ends. The CDR3 is CASSASRRDTGELFF. In nucleotides, the CDR3 is TGTGCCAGCAGCGCTAGTAGGCGGGACACCGGGGAGCTGTTTTTT.

This clonotype was detected a few times. The chain employs TRBV7-9 and TRBJ2-2; 13 bases match TRBD2. CDR1 and CDR2 from the germline V gene are SEHNR and FQNEAQ (reference sequence). V was pared by 5 bases and J by 3 bases, with 15 bases of the junction left unmatched. CDR3 length equals 20 residues. For the CDR3, the DNA is TGTGCCAGCAGCCCTACCATTACCGGGACTAGCGGGGTGGACACCGGGGAGCTGTTTTTT. The encoded protein is CASSPTITGTSGVDTGELFF.

The chain is built from TRBV7-3 and TRBJ2-1; 11 bases fit TRBD2. Germline trimming cut 3 bases from V and 6 bases from J; bases unmatched to any gene: 4. The CDR3 consists of 15 residues. Germline V gene sequence: CDR1 SGHTA, CDR2 FQGTGA. The CDR3 region has the DNA TGTGCCAGCAGCTTTCTAGCGGGGGGCCTCAATGAGCAGTTCTTC. Protein: CASSFLAGGLNEQFF.

In this sample, this clonotype turned up many times. The genes are TRBV11-3 and TRBJ1-1; 8 bases are shared with TRBD1. The CDR3 loop spans 15 amino acids. V was clipped by 5 bases and J by 3 bases; unmatched bases: 8. The germline gives CDR1 SGHNT, CDR2 YENEEA. The CDR3 DNA follows: TGTGCCAGCAGCACCAACGGACAGGGTCACACTGAAGCTTTCTTT. It translates to CASSTNGQGHTEAFF.

Note on this clonotype: This could be a read error, since a much larger clone is one nucleotide away. The chain recombines TRBV15 with TRBJ1-5, with D uncertain. The CDR3 totals 15 residues. CDR1 is LNHNV and CDR2 is YYDKDF in the germline V gene (reference sequence). The DNA for the CDR3 is TGTGCCAGCAGCAGAGATAAGGGCAGCAATCAGCCCCAGCATTTT. As protein: CASSRDKGSNQPQHF.

The rearrangement uses TRBV7-9 and TRBJ2-2; perhaps TRBD1 as D (5 bases). The CDR3 sequence is 17 residues long. Trimming took off 1 base at V and 4 bases at J, with 16 bases between the two ends. The germline V gene encodes CDR1 SEHNR and CDR2 FQNEAQ (reference sequence). CDR3 DNA: TGTGCCAGCAGCTTAGATCTCCAGGTTCAGGGCACCGGGGAGCTGTTTTTT. As protein: CASSLDLQVQGTGELFF.